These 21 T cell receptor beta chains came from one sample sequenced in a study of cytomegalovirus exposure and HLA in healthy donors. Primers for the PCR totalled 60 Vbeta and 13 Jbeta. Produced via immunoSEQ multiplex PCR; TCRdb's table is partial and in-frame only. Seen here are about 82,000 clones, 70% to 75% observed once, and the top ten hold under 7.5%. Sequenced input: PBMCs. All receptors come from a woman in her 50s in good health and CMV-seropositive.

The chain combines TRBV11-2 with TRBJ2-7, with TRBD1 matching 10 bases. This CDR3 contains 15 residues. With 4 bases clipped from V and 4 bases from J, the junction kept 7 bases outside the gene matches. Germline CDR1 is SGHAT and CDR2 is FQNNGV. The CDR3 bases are TGTGCCAGCAGCTCGCAGGGGACAGGGGCTTACGAGCAGTACTTC. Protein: CASSSQGTGAYEQYF.

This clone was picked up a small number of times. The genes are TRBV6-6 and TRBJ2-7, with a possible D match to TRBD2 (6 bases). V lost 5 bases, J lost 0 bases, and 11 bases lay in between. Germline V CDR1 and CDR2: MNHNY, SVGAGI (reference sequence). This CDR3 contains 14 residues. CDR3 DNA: TGTGCCAGCAGTCGTACTAGCTTCTCCTACGAGCAGTACTTC. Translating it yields CASSRTSFSYEQYF.

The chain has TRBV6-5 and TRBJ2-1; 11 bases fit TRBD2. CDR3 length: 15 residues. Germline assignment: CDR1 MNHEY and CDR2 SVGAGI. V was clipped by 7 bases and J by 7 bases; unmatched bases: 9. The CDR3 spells CASTVAASGRNEQFF. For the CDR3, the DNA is TGTGCCAGCACCGTTGCGGCTAGCGGGAGGAATGAGCAGTTCTTC.

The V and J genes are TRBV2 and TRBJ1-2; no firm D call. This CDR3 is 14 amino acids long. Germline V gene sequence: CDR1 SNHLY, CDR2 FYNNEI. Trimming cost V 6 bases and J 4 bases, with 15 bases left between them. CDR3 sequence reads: CASRALASIYGYTF. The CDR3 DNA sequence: TGTGCCAGCAGAGCTTTAGCTTCCATCTATGGCTACACCTTC.

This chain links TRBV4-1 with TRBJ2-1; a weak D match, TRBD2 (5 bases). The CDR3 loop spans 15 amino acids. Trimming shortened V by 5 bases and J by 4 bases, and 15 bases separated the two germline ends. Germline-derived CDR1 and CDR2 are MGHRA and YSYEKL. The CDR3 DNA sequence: TGCGCCAGCAGCGAGAGCGGCTCGATTTACAATGAGCAGTTCTTC. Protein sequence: CASSESGSIYNEQFF.

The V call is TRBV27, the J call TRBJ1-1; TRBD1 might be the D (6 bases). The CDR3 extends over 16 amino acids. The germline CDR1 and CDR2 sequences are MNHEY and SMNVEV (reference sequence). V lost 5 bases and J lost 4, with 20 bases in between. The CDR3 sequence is CASSPRGFLGGTEAFF. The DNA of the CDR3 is TGTGCCAGCAGTCCTAGGGGATTTTTAGGGGGCACTGAAGCTTTCTTT.

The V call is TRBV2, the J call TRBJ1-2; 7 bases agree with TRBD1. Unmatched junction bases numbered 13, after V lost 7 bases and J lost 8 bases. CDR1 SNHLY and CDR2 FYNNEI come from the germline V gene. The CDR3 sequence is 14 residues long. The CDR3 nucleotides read TGTGCCAGCACCGAGAGGACAGGTCGATTGGGCTACACCTTC. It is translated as CASTERTGRLGYTF.

DNA of the CDR3: TGTGCCAGCAGCCCGGGACAGCCTAATGAAAAACTGTTTTTT. It yields the protein CASSPGQPNEKLFF. This sequence joins TRBV7-9 and TRBJ1-4; 7 nucleotides line up with TRBD1. CDR3 size: 14 residues. V lost 5 bases and J lost 3; bases outside the gene matches: 3. Germline V CDR1 and CDR2: SEHNR, FQNEAQ (reference sequence).

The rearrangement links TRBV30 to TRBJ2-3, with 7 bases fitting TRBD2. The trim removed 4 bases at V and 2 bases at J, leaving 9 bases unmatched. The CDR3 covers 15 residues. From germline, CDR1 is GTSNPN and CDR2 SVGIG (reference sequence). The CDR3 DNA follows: TGTGCCTGGATTGGAACAACTAGCGCCACAGATACGCAGTATTTT. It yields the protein CAWIGTTSATDTQYF.

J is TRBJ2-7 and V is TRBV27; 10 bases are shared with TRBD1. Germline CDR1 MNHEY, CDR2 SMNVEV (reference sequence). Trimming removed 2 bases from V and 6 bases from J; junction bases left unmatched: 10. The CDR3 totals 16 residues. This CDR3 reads CASSLRTTGGEGEQYF. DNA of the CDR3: TGTGCCAGCAGTTTAAGAACGACAGGGGGCGAAGGCGAGCAGTACTTC.

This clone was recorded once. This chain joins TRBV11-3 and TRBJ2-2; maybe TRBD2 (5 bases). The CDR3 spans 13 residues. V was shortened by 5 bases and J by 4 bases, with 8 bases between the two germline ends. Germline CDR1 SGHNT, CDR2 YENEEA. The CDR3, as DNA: TGTGCCAGCAGCGAGAGCGGCACCGGGGAGCTGTTTTTT. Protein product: CASSESGTGELFF. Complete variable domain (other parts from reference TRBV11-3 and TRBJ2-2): EAGVVQSPRYKIIEKKQPVAFWCNPISGHNTLYWYLQNLGQGPELLIRYENEEAVDDSQLPKDRFSAERLKGVDSTLKIQPAELGDSAVYLCASSESGTGELFFGEGSRLTVL.

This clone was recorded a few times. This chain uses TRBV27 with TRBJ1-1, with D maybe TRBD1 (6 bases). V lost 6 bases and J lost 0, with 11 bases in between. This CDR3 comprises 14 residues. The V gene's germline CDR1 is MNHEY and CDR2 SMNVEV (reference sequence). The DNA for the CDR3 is TGTGCCAGCAGCCCAAGACAGGTGAACACTGAAGCTTTCTTT. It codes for CASSPRQVNTEAFF.

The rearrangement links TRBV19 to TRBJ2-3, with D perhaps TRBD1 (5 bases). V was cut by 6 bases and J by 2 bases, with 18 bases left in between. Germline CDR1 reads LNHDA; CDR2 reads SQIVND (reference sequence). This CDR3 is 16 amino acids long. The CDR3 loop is CASRPGSLGVTDTQYF. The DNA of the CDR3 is TGTGCCAGTAGACCTGGATCGCTAGGGGTCACAGATACGCAGTATTTT.

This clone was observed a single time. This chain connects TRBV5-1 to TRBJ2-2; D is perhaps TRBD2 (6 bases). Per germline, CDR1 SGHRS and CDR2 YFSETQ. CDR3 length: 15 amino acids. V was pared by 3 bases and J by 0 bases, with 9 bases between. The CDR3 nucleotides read TGCGCCAGCAGCTCTAGCGTAGCGAACACCGGGGAGCTGTTTTTT. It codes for CASSSSVANTGELFF. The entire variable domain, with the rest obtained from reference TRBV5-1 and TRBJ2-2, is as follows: KAGVTQTPRYLIKTRGQQVTLSCSPISGHRSVSWYQQTPGQGLQFLFEYFSETQRNKGNFPGRFSGRQFSNSRSEMNVSTLELGDSALYLCASSSSVANTGELFFGEGSRLTVL.

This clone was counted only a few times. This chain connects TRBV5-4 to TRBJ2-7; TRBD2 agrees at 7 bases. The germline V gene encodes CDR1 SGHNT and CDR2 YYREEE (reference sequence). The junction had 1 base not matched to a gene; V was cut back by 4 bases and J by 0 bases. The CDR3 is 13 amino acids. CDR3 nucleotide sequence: TGTGCCAGCAGCCGCGGGAGCTCCTACGAGCAGTACTTC. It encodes CASSRGSSYEQYF.

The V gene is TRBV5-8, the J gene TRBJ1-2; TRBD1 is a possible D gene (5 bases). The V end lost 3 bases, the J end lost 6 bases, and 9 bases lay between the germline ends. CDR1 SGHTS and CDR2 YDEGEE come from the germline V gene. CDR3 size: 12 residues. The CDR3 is CASSWAGHGYTF. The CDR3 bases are TGTGCCAGCAGCTGGGCAGGGCATGGCTACACCTTC.

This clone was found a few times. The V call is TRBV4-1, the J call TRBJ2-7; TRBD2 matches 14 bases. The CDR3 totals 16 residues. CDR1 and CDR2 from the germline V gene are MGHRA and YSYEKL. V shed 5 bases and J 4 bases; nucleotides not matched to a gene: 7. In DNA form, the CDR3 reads TGCGCCAGCAGCACTACCGGGACTAGCGGGAGTTACGAGCAGTACTTC. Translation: CASSTTGTSGSYEQYF.

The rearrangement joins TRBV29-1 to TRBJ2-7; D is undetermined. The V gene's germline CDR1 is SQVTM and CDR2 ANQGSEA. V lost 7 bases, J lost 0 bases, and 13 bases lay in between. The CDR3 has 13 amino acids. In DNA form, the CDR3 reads TGCAGCGCCCGGTTTAGGAGCTCCTACGAGCAGTACTTC. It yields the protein CSARFRSSYEQYF.

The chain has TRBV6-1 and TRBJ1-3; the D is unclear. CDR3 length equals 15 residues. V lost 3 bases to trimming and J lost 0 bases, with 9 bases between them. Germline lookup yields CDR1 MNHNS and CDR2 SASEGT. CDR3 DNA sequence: TGTGCCAGCAGTGAGGCGGCAGACTCTGGAAACACCATATATTTT. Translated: CASSEAADSGNTIYF.

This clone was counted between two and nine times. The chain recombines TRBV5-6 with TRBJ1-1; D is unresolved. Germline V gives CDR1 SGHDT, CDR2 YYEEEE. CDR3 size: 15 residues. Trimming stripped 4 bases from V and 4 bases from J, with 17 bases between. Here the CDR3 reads CASSQIGRESTEAFF. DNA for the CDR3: TGTGCCAGCAGCCAGATCGGGAGGGAAAGCACTGAAGCTTTCTTT.

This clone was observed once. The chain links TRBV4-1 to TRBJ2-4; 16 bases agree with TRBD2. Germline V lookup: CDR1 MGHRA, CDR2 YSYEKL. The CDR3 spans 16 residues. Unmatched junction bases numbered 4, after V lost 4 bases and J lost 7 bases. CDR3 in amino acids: CASSPGGLAGGNIQYF. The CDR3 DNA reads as TGCGCCAGCAGCCCCGGGGGACTAGCGGGAGGGAACATTCAGTACTTC.